This T cell receptor (beta chain) was retrieved from a study of OX40 agonist ivuxolimab in advanced cancers. Study overall: Partial responses were achieved by three patients: one hepatocellular carcinoma, two cutaneous melanoma. Study-wide findings and caveats: The authors did not determine the antigen specificity of the expanded peripheral T cells.

Collection of blood occurred at baseline, at cycle 4 day 1, and at cycle 7 day 1. Per germline, CDR1 LNHDA and CDR2 SQIVND (reference sequence). This CDR3 is 15 amino acids long. The V and J ends lost 6 bases and 3 bases, in that order; junction bases with no gene match: 9. TCRdb's table, derived via immunoSEQ multiplex PCR, lists solely in-frame clones and lacks some. The sample includes tens of thousands of clones, 70% to 90% of them seen just once. To note about this clone: Its antigen is as yet unknown.

The sample consisted of CD4+ or CD8+ T cells sorted from blood, taken in a trial of the OX40 agonist ivuxolimab. The chain employs TRBV19 and TRBJ2-3; 7 bases map to TRBD1. The sequence was obtained from an adult with an advanced solid tumor such as melanoma, head and neck, liver or kidney cancer. DNA for the CDR3: TGTGCCAGTAGCGACGGGACAGTGGAAACAGATACGCAGTATTTT. This encodes CASSDGTVETDTQYF. Variable domain in full (rest from reference TRBV19 and TRBJ2-3): DGGITQSPKYLFRKEGQNVTLSCEQNLNHDAMYWYRQDPGQGLRLIYYSQIVNDFQKGDIAEGYSVSREKKESFPLTVTSAQKNPTAFYLCASSDGTVETDTQYFGPGTRLTVL.